Shown below are 6 T cell receptor beta chains from a single sample sequenced in a study of blood T cell repertoires in COVID-19. Generated by immunoSEQ multiplex PCR, the TCRdb table keeps only in-frame clones and is missing some. This sample has approximately 220,000 clones; about 87% occur once, and the top ten carry roughly 2.7%. Sequencing was done on a sample of PBMCs or T cells enriched from blood (not recorded which). Every receptor here comes from a woman aged 25 to 45 who had recovered from COVID-19.

This chain links TRBV5-1 with TRBJ2-1; 12 bases are a match to TRBD2. Unmatched junction bases numbered 9, after V lost 4 bases and J lost 4 bases. Germline loops: CDR1 SGHRS, CDR2 YFSETQ. CDR3 length: 17 residues. DNA of the CDR3: TGCGCCAGCAGCCAACCGACTAGCGGGGGAGTATACAATGAGCAGTTCTTC. Residues: CASSQPTSGGVYNEQFF. Looking up the rest from reference TRBV5-1 and TRBJ2-1 gives the full variable domain: KAGVTQTPRYLIKTRGQQVTLSCSPISGHRSVSWYQQTPGQGLQFLFEYFSETQRNKGNFPGRFSGRQFSNSRSEMNVSTLELGDSALYLCASSQPTSGGVYNEQFFGPGTRLTVL.

The chain recombines TRBV2 with TRBJ2-1; 8 bases align to TRBD1. The CDR3 covers 16 residues. Germline V lookup: CDR1 SNHLY, CDR2 FYNNEI. The trim removed 2 bases at V and 6 bases at J, leaving 9 bases unmatched. This chain's CDR3 is CASSEKLVTGGNEQFF. CDR3 bases: TGTGCCAGCAGTGAAAAGCTAGTAACAGGGGGCAATGAGCAGTTCTTC.

This clone was counted a single time. This chain links TRBV6-5 with TRBJ1-1; 8 bases agree with TRBD1. The CDR3 has 12 amino acids. Trimming at V came to 5 bases and at J to 5 bases, leaving 1 base not matched to a gene. Germline loops: CDR1 MNHEY, CDR2 SVGAGI. The CDR3 sequence is CASSRTGTEAFF. Written as DNA, the CDR3 is TGTGCCAGCAGTCGGACAGGGACTGAAGCTTTCTTT.

This chain connects TRBV5-1 to TRBJ2-5, with 11 bases matching TRBD2. V gave up 5 bases and J gave up 0 bases; unmatched junction bases: 6. Germline V gene data show CDR1 as SGHRS and CDR2 as YFSETQ. This CDR3 is 16 amino acids long. The CDR3 DNA reads TGCGCCAGCAGGGATTCTAGCGGGGGGTACCAAGAGACCCAGTACTTC. Its translation: CASRDSSGGYQETQYF.

The V gene is TRBV5-5, the J gene TRBJ1-1, with a tentative D call TRBD1 (5 bases). Germline V gene data show CDR1 as SGHKS and CDR2 as YYEKEE (reference sequence). Trimming pared 0 bases from V and 7 bases from J, leaving 16 bases between. This CDR3 spans 15 amino acids. The CDR3: CASSLAAQGRNEAFF. The CDR3 region has the DNA TGTGCCAGCAGCTTGGCGGCTCAGGGAAGGAATGAAGCTTTCTTT. Using reference TRBV5-5 and TRBJ1-1 for the parts outside the CDR3, the full variable domain is DAGVTQSPTHLIKTRGQQVTLRCSPISGHKSVSWYQQVLGQGPQFIFQYYEKEERGRGNFPDRFSARQFPNYSSELNVNALLLGDSALYLCASSLAAQGRNEAFFGQGTRLTVV.

This clone is a singleton in its sample. V and J are TRBV13 and TRBJ1-4; a weak D match, TRBD1 (6 bases). CDR1 is PRHDT and CDR2 is FYEKMQ in the germline V gene (reference sequence). The V and J ends lost 0 bases and 0 bases respectively, with 17 bases between them. The CDR3 covers 19 residues. The CDR3 loop is CASSLGQGTISSTNEKLFF. As DNA, the CDR3 is TGTGCCAGCAGCTTAGGCCAGGGGACAATATCCTCAACTAATGAAAAACTGTTTTTT.